Shown below are 6 T cell receptor beta chains from a single sample sequenced in a study of T cell changes during pregnancy in multiple sclerosis. Sequenced by immunoSEQ multiplex PCR; TCRdb stores in-frame clones only, minus some. The table lists approximately 60,000 clones, roughly nine tenths of them singletons. Sequencing used peripheral blood, obtained before pregnancy. The receptor set was obtained from a female donor with multiple sclerosis, enrolled in a pregnancy study.

The chain is built from TRBV10-3 and TRBJ1-4; 10 bases match TRBD1. There are 18 residues in the CDR3. Germline lookup yields CDR1 ENHRY and CDR2 SYGVKD. J lost 8 bases, V lost 6 bases, and 18 bases had no gene match. The CDR3 loop is CAISSPPGQGGYREKLFF. The CDR3 DNA is TGTGCCATCAGCAGCCCACCTGGACAGGGGGGCTACCGAGAAAAACTGTTTTTT.

The chain links TRBV5-1 to TRBJ2-1, with 13 bases aligning to TRBD2. The CDR3 is 17 residues long. Unmatched junction bases numbered 11, after V lost 2 bases and J lost 9 bases. Looked up from germline, CDR1 is SGHRS and CDR2 is YFSETQ. The CDR3 loop reads CASSFYLGTSGAGEQFF. CDR3 coding DNA: TGCGCCAGCAGCTTTTACCTCGGGACTAGCGGGGCTGGTGAGCAGTTCTTC. The full variable domain, its missing parts supplied by reference TRBV5-1 and TRBJ2-1, is KAGVTQTPRYLIKTRGQQVTLSCSPISGHRSVSWYQQTPGQGLQFLFEYFSETQRNKGNFPGRFSGRQFSNSRSEMNVSTLELGDSALYLCASSFYLGTSGAGEQFFGPGTRLTVL.

The chain combines TRBV2 with TRBJ2-2; D possibly corresponds to TRBD2 (6 bases). This CDR3 region has 12 residues. The germline CDR1 and CDR2 sequences are SNHLY and FYNNEI. Trimming pared 6 bases from V and 6 bases from J, leaving 8 bases between. CDR3 amino acids: CASRGGPGELFF. CDR3 nucleotide sequence: TGTGCCAGCAGGGGGGGACCCGGGGAGCTGTTTTTT.

The V and J genes are TRBV4-1 and TRBJ1-2; TRBD1 agrees at 7 bases. Germline V gene data show CDR1 as MGHRA and CDR2 as YSYEKL. V lost 3 bases to trimming and J lost 2 bases; unmatched junction nucleotides: 9. CDR3 length: 16 residues. The CDR3 DNA reads TGCGCCAGCAGCCAGAACTCGGGACAGCGCAACTATGGCTACACCTTC. It translates to CASSQNSGQRNYGYTF.

The V gene is TRBV19, the J gene TRBJ2-1; D is possibly TRBD1 (6 bases). V was cut by 9 bases and J by 12 bases, with 12 bases left in between. The CDR3 has 10 residues. Looked up from germline, CDR1 is LNHDA and CDR2 is SQIVND (reference sequence). CDR3 nucleotides: TGTGCCAGCCAGGGGCGCGTGCAGTTCTTC. Its translation: CASQGRVQFF.

This clone was seen once. The DNA for the CDR3 is TGTGCCAGCAGCGCAAGGGGGCGAGCGAGCTCCTACAATGAGCAGTTCTTC. Its protein product is CASSARGRASSYNEQFF. V is TRBV9 and J is TRBJ2-1, with 7 bases fitting TRBD1. CDR3 size: 17 residues. Per germline, CDR1 SGDLS and CDR2 YYNGEE. V shed 3 bases, J shed 0 bases, and the junction held 9 bases outside the gene matches.